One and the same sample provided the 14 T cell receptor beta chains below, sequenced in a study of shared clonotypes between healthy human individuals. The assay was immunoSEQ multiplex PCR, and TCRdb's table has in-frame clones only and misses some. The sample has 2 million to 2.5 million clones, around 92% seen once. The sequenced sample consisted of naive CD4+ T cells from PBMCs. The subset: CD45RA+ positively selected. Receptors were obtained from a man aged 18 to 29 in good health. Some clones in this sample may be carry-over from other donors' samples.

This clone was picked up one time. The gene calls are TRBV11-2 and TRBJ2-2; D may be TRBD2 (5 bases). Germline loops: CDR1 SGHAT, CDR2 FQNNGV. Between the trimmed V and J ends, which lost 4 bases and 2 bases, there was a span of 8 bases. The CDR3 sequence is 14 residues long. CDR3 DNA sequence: TGTGCCAGCAGCTCGCGGGTTAACACCGGGGAGCTGTTTTTT. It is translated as CASSSRVNTGELFF.

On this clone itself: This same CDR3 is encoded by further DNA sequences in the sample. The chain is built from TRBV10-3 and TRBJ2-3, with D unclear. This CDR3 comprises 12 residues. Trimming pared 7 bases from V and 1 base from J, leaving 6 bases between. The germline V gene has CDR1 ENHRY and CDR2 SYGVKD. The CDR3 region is CAIKGGTDTQYF. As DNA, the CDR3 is TGTGCCATCAAGGGTGGCACAGATACGCAGTATTTT.

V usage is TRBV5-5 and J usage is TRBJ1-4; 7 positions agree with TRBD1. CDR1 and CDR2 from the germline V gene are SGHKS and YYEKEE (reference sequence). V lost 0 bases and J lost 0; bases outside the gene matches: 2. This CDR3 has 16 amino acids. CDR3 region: CASSLEGTATNEKLFF. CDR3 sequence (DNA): TGTGCCAGCAGCTTGGAGGGGACAGCAACTAATGAAAAACTGTTTTTT. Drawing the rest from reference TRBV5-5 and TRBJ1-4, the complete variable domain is DAGVTQSPTHLIKTRGQQVTLRCSPISGHKSVSWYQQVLGQGPQFIFQYYEKEERGRGNFPDRFSARQFPNYSSELNVNALLLGDSALYLCASSLEGTATNEKLFFGSGTQLSVL.

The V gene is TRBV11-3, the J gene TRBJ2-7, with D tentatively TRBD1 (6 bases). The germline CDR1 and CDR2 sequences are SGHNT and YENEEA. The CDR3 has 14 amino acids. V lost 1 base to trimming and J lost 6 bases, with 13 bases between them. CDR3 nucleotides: TGTGCCAGCAGCTTAGCGGCGGGCAGGGGCGAGCAGTACTTC. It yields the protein CASSLAAGRGEQYF.

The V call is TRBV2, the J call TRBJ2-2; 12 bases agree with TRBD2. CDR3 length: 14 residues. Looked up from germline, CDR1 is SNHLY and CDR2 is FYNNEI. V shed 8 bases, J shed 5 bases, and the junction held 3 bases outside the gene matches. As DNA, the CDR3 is TGTGCCAGCGTACTAGCGGGAGGTACCGGGGAGCTGTTTTTT. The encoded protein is CASVLAGGTGELFF.

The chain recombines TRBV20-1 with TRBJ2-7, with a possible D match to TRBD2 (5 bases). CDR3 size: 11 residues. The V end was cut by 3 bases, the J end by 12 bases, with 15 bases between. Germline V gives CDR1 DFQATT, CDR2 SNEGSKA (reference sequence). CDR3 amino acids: CSASRVDEGYF. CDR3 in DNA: TGCAGTGCTAGTCGGGTGGATGAGGGGTACTTC.

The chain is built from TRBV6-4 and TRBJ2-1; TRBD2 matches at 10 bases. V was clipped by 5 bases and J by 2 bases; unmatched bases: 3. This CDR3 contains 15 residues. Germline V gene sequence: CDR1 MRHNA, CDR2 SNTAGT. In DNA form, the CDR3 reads TGTGCCAGCAGTCCTAGCGGGAGCACCTACAATGAGCAGTTCTTC. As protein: CASSPSGSTYNEQFF.

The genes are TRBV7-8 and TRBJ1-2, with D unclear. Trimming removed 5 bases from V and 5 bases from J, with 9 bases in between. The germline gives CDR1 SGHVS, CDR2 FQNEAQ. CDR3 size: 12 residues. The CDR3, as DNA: TGTGCCAGCAGCCCAAGACTATATGGCTACACCTTC. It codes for CASSPRLYGYTF.

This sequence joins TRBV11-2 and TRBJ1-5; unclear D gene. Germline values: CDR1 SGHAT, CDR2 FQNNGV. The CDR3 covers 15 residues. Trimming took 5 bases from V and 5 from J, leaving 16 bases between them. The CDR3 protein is CASSHLSGRDQPQHF. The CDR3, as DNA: TGTGCCAGCAGCCACCTATCGGGTAGGGATCAGCCCCAGCATTTT. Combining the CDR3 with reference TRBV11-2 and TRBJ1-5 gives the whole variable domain EAGVAQSPRYKIIEKRQSVAFWCNPISGHATLYWYQQILGQGPKLLIQFQNNGVVDDSQLPKDRFSAERLKGVDSTLKIQPAKLEDSAVYLCASSHLSGRDQPQHFGDGTRLSIL.

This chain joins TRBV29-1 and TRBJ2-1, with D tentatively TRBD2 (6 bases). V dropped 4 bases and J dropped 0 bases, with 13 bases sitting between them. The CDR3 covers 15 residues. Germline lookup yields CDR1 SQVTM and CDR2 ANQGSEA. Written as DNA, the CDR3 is TGCAGCGTTGTCGGGGAGCGGGTCTCCTACAATGAGCAGTTCTTC. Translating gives CSVVGERVSYNEQFF.

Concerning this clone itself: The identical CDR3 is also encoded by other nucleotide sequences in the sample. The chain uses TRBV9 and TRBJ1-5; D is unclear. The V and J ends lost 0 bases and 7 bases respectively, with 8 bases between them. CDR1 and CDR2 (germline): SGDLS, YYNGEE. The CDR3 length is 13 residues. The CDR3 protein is CASSVGERQPQHF. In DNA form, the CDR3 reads TGTGCCAGCAGCGTAGGGGAAAGGCAGCCCCAGCATTTT.

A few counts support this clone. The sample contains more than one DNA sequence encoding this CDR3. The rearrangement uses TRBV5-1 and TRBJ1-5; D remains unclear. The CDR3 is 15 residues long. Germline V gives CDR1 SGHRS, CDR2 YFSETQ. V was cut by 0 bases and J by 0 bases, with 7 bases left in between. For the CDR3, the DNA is TGCGCCAGCAGCTTGGGAGACACTAGCAATCAGCCCCAGCATTTT. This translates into CASSLGDTSNQPQHF.

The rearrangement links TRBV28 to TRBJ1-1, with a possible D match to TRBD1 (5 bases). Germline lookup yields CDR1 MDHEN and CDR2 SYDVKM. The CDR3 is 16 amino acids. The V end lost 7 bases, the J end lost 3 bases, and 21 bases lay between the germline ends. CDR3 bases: TGTGCCAGCACAAGTTTTACCTTCTGGGGGTACACTGAAGCTTTCTTT. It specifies CASTSFTFWGYTEAFF.

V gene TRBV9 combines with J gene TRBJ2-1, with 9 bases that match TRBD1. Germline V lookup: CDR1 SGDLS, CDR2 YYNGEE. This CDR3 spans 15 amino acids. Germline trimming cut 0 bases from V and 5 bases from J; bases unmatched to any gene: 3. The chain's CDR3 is CASSVADRGNNEQFF. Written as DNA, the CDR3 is TGTGCCAGCAGCGTAGCGGACAGGGGTAACAATGAGCAGTTCTTC.